Below, 26 T cell receptor beta chains from the same sample are listed, as sequenced in a study of cytotoxic CD8 clonotypes in ibrutinib-treated CLL. The assay was immunoSEQ multiplex PCR, and TCRdb's table has in-frame clones only and misses some. The profile covers 6,000 or so clones, with about four fifths appearing a single time and around 5% taken by the ten largest. The starting material was PBMCs, obtained before ibrutinib treatment. Every receptor here comes from a human donor with chronic lymphocytic leukemia.

This sequence joins TRBV19 and TRBJ2-5; TRBD1 or TRBD2 may be the D gene (6 bases each). Germline CDR1 is LNHDA and CDR2 is SQIVND (reference sequence). The CDR3 contains 17 residues. Trimming took 1 base from V and 4 from J, leaving 19 bases between them. CDR3 residues: CASSIGAGWGARETQYF. DNA of the CDR3: TGTGCCAGTAGTATAGGGGCAGGCTGGGGGGCGCGAGAGACCCAGTACTTC.

In DNA form, the CDR3 reads TGCGCCAGCAGCTTCGGGACCCCACTCTCCTACGAGCAGTACTTC. Its translation is CASSFGTPLSYEQYF. This chain connects TRBV5-1 to TRBJ2-7, with D possibly called TRBD1 or TRBD2 (5 bases each). V lost 2 bases, J lost 0 bases, and 12 bases lay in between. Germline CDR1 is SGHRS and CDR2 is YFSETQ. This CDR3 region has 15 residues.

This chain links TRBV4-3 with TRBJ1-2; TRBD1 is a possible D gene (5 bases). Germline V lookup: CDR1 LGHNA, CDR2 YSLEER. V shed 0 bases and J shed 13 bases, with 24 bases lying between them. The CDR3 extends over 16 amino acids. CDR3 sequence reads: CASSQETGGELRQITF. The CDR3 DNA reads TGCGCCAGCAGCCAAGAAACAGGCGGGGAACTTCGGCAGATCACCTTC.

In regard to this clone: The junction shows a germline mismatch at one end, possibly a read error. The chain couples TRBV7-7 to TRBJ2-5; 7 nucleotides agree with TRBD2. Per germline, CDR1 SSHAT and CDR2 FNYEAQ (reference sequence). The CDR3 sequence is 14 residues long. The CDR3 protein is CASSFLGREETQYF. CDR3 nucleotide sequence: TGTGCTAGCAGCTTTTTAGGGAGGGAAGAGACCCAGTACTTC. Full variable domain (rest looked up from reference TRBV7-7 and TRBJ2-5): GAGVSQSPRYKVTKRGQDVTLRCDPISSHATLYWYQQALGQGPEFLTYFNYEAQPDKSGLPSDRFSAERPEGSISTLTIQRTEQRDSAMYRCASSFLGREETQYFGPGTRLLVL.

The chain carries TRBV11-3 and TRBJ2-7; tentatively, D is TRBD1 or TRBD2 (6 bases each). The CDR3 totals 12 residues. V shed 3 bases and J shed 7 bases, with 10 bases lying between them. Germline V gene sequence: CDR1 SGHNT, CDR2 YENEEA. CDR3: CASSFGGAEQYF. DNA of the CDR3: TGTGCCAGCAGCTTCGGGGGCGCGGAGCAGTACTTC.

The chain has TRBV7-6 and TRBJ2-1; the match to TRBD2 covers 10 bases. Germline V gives CDR1 SGHVS, CDR2 FNYEAQ. With V trimmed by 5 bases and J by 10 bases, 11 bases remained unmatched. The CDR3 is made up of 15 amino acids. CDR3 coding DNA: TGTGCCAGCAGCAAGACTAGCGGGCATAATGTGGAGCAGTTCTTC. This gives the protein CASSKTSGHNVEQFF.

This clone was seen just once. The chain links TRBV2 to TRBJ2-2, with 10 nucleotides matching TRBD2. Germline CDR1 reads SNHLY; CDR2 reads FYNNEI. The CDR3 contains 19 residues. V dropped 7 bases and J dropped 5; count of bases not matched to a gene: 19. As DNA, the CDR3 is TGTGCCAGCACTGGTGGGGTGCTTCTAGCGGGAGTCGGGACCGGGGAGCTGTTTTTT. Translation gives CASTGGVLLAGVGTGELFF.

The chain couples TRBV7-6 to TRBJ1-3; D perhaps matches TRBD1 (6 bases). This CDR3 is built from 15 residues. CDR1 SGHVS and CDR2 FNYEAQ come from the germline V gene. The V end was cut by 3 bases, the J end by 4 bases, with 13 bases between. CDR3 sequence (DNA): TGTGCCAGCAGCTTCCAGTCGACAGGCGGAAACACCATATATTTT. This sequence encodes CASSFQSTGGNTIYF. Full variable domain (remainder filled in from reference TRBV7-6 and TRBJ1-3): GAGVSQSPRYKVTKRGQDVALRCDPISGHVSLYWYRQALGQGPEFLTYFNYEAQQDKSGLPNDRFSAERPEGSISTLTIQRTEQRDSAMYRCASSFQSTGGNTIYFGEGSWLTVV.

The chain joins TRBV6-6 to TRBJ2-7, with TRBD1 matching over 7 bases. CDR1 and CDR2 from the germline V gene are MNHNY and SVGAGI (reference sequence). Trimming at V came to 8 bases and at J to 0 bases, leaving 7 bases not matched to a gene. CDR3 size: 14 residues. The CDR3 bases are TGTGCCAGCTCCAAGGACAGGAGCTCCTACGAGCAGTACTTC. As protein: CASSKDRSSYEQYF.

Only a few counts were recorded for this clone. The rearrangement joins TRBV6-6 to TRBJ2-1; 7 bases line up with TRBD1. This CDR3 has 15 amino acids. With V trimmed by 6 bases and J by 7 bases, 12 bases remained unmatched. The germline V gene encodes CDR1 MNHNY and CDR2 SVGAGI (reference sequence). This chain's CDR3 is CASRDTGVTRNEQFF. The CDR3 DNA follows: TGTGCCAGCAGAGACACAGGGGTTACACGGAATGAGCAGTTCTTC.

The V gene is TRBV10-3, the J gene TRBJ2-1, with 8 bases aligning to TRBD2. This CDR3 region has 17 residues. V lost 3 bases and J lost 6; bases outside the gene matches: 13. Germline loops: CDR1 ENHRY, CDR2 SYGVKD. The CDR3 spells CAISDVGRAQGSNEQFF. Here the CDR3 DNA reads TGTGCCATCAGTGACGTCGGGAGGGCCCAGGGGTCCAATGAGCAGTTCTTC.

This clone showed up just a few times. V usage is TRBV30 and J usage is TRBJ1-2, with a possible D match to TRBD1 (5 bases). Trimming shortened V by 3 bases and J by 4 bases, and 12 bases separated the two germline ends. The CDR3 runs 13 residues. Germline V CDR1 and CDR2: GTSNPN, SVGIG (reference sequence). The DNA of the CDR3 is TGTGCCTGGAGCCAGGGTGGAGCCTATGGCTACACCTTC. It translates to CAWSQGGAYGYTF.

The chain recombines TRBV7-2 with TRBJ1-1; D not resolved. The CDR3 spans 12 residues. Germline V lookup: CDR1 SGHTA, CDR2 FQGNSA. V was pared by 6 bases and J by 4 bases, with 9 bases between. CDR3 DNA sequence: TGTGCCAGCAGTCCAGACGCCACTGAAGCTTTCTTT. This codes for CASSPDATEAFF.

Only a few counts were recorded for this clone. This chain uses TRBV5-1 with TRBJ2-5; the match to TRBD1 covers 7 bases. V lost 4 bases and J lost 4; bases outside the gene matches: 4. Germline lookup yields CDR1 SGHRS and CDR2 YFSETQ. The CDR3 sequence is 13 residues long. For the CDR3, the DNA is TGCGCCAGCAGCCCCCGACAGGGAGAGACCCAGTACTTC. It codes for CASSPRQGETQYF.

The chain carries TRBV19 and TRBJ1-2; unclear D gene. Between the trimmed V and J ends, which lost 0 bases and 8 bases, there was a span of 10 bases. CDR1 is LNHDA and CDR2 is SQIVND in the germline V gene (reference sequence). CDR3 size: 13 residues. The CDR3 DNA is TGTGCCAGTAGTATAGATCGAAATGGGGGCTACACCTTC. Protein: CASSIDRNGGYTF.

The chain joins TRBV5-1 to TRBJ2-7; D remains ambiguous. V was cut by 4 bases and J by 6 bases, with 8 bases left in between. CDR1 is SGHRS, CDR2 YFSETQ, per germline. The CDR3 contains 11 residues. The CDR3: CASSLDGEQYF. In DNA form, the CDR3 reads TGCGCCAGCAGCCTGGACGGCGAGCAGTACTTC.

This chain connects TRBV10-3 to TRBJ2-4; TRBD2 might be the D (5 bases). The CDR3 extends over 14 amino acids. CDR1 and CDR2 from the germline V gene are ENHRY and SYGVKD. Trimming left V 0 bases short and J 4 bases short, with 7 bases between. CDR3 nucleotide sequence: TGTGCCATCAGTGAGTCGGCGGGTAAAAACATTCAGTACTTC. Translated, it gives CAISESAGKNIQYF.

The rearrangement uses TRBV4-1 and TRBJ2-1; 9 bases map to TRBD2. The CDR3 runs 15 residues. Per germline, CDR1 MGHRA and CDR2 YSYEKL. The ends lost 1 base at V and 8 bases at J; junction bases unmatched: 6. CDR3 in DNA: TGCGCCAGCAGCCAAGTCCGAGGCGGGGGGGATGAGCAGTTCTTC. Protein sequence: CASSQVRGGGDEQFF.

This chain links TRBV7-8 with TRBJ2-1, with a possible D match to TRBD2 (6 bases). CDR3 length: 14 residues. Germline lookup yields CDR1 SGHVS and CDR2 FQNEAQ. The germline V and J ends were trimmed by 5 bases and 0 bases, with 8 bases remaining between them. CDR3 region: CASSKAGSYNEQFF. DNA for the CDR3: TGTGCCAGCAGCAAAGCGGGCTCCTACAATGAGCAGTTCTTC.

This sequence joins TRBV4-2 and TRBJ2-3; the D call may be TRBD1 or TRBD2 (7 bases each). CDR3 size: 16 residues. The germline gives CDR1 LGHNA, CDR2 YNFKEQ. V lost 0 bases and J lost 3, with 13 bases in between. The CDR3 sequence is CASSQDGQGGTDTQYF. In nucleotides, the CDR3 is TGTGCCAGCAGCCAAGATGGGCAGGGGGGGACAGATACGCAGTATTTT.

The chain is built from TRBV6-1 and TRBJ2-7, with a tentative D call TRBD2 (5 bases). This CDR3 is 16 amino acids long. CDR1 MNHNS and CDR2 SASEGT come from the germline V gene. Trimming removed 0 bases from V and 5 bases from J, with 17 bases in between. CDR3 DNA sequence: TGTGCCAGCAGTGAAGCTTCCAGCGGATACACCAACGAGCAGTACTTC. This sequence encodes CASSEASSGYTNEQYF.

V usage is TRBV27 and J usage is TRBJ2-1; 10 bases match TRBD1. Germline CDR1 reads MNHEY; CDR2 reads SMNVEV (reference sequence). This CDR3 spans 15 amino acids. Losses at the gene ends were 1 base for V and 7 bases for J; bases not matched to a gene: 4. This CDR3 reads CASSLWTGGMNEQFF. CDR3 DNA: TGTGCCAGCAGTTTATGGACAGGGGGAATGAATGAGCAGTTCTTC.

The chain uses TRBV7-9 and TRBJ2-2; D is possibly TRBD1 (6 bases). CDR1 SEHNR and CDR2 FQNEAQ come from the germline V gene (reference sequence). V was trimmed by 4 bases and J by 6 bases, leaving 15 bases between them. This CDR3 comprises 15 residues. The CDR3 protein is CASSSPWGPSGELFF. The CDR3 DNA reads TGTGCCAGCAGCTCGCCGTGGGGGCCTTCCGGGGAGCTGTTTTTT.

The CDR3 coding sequence is TGTGCCAGCAGACCCGCCGCGGGACTAGCGGCCTACAATGAGCAGTTCTTC. Encoded protein: CASRPAAGLAAYNEQFF. This chain uses TRBV28 with TRBJ2-1; 11 bases are shared with TRBD2. The J segment lost 2 bases and the V segment lost 6 bases, leaving 9 bases of the junction unmatched. The germline V gene has CDR1 MDHEN and CDR2 SYDVKM. The CDR3 runs to 17 residues.

The J gene is TRBJ1-5, the V gene TRBV6-1, with a tentative D call TRBD1 (5 bases). The CDR3 extends over 16 amino acids. Per the germline V gene, CDR1 is MNHNS and CDR2 is SASEGT. The germline V and J ends were trimmed by 2 bases and 5 bases, with 16 bases remaining between them. CDR3 residues: CASSETIGRADQPQHF. The DNA for the CDR3 is TGTGCCAGCAGTGAAACGATCGGCAGGGCCGATCAGCCCCAGCATTTT.

The V call is TRBV6-1, the J call TRBJ2-7; 10 positions agree with TRBD2. V was clipped by 0 bases and J by 7 bases; unmatched bases: 9. This CDR3 contains 16 residues. Germline V CDR1 and CDR2: MNHNS, SASEGT. CDR3 bases: TGTGCCAGCAGTGAAGCCCCAGCGGGAGGGCCGAGGGAGCAGTACTTC. This gives the protein CASSEAPAGGPREQYF.